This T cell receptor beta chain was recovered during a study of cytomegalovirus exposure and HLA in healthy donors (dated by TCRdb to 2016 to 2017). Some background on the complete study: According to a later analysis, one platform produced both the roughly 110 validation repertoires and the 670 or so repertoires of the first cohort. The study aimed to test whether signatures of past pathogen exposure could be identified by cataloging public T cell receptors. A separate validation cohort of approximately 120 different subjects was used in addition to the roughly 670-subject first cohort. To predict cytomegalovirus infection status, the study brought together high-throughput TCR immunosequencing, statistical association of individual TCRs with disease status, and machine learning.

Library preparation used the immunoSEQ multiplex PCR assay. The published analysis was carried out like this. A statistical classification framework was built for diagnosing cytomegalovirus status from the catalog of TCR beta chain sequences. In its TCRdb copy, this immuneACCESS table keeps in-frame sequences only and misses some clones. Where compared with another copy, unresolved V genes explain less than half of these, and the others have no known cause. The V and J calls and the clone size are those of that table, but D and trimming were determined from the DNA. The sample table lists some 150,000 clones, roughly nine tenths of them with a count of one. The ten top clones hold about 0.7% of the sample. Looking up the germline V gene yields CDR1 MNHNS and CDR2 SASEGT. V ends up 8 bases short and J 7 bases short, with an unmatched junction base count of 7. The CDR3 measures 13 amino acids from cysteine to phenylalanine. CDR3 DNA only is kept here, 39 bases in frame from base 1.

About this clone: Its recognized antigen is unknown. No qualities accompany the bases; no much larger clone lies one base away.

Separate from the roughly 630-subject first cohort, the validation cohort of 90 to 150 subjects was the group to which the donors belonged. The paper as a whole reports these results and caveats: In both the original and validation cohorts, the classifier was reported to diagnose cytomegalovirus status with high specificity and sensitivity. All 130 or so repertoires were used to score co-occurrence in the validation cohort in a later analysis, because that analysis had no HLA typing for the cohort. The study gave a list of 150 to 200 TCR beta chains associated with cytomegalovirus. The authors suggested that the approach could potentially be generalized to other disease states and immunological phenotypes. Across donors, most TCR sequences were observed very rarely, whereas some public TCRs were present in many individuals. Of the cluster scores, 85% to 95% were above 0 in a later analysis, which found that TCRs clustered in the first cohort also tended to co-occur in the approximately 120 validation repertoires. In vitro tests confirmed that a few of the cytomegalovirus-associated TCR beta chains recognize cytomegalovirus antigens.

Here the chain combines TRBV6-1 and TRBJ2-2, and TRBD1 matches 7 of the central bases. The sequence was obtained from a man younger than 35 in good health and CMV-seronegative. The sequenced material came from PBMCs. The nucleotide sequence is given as TGTGCCAGCGAGACAGGGAGAGTCGGGGAGCTGTTTTTT. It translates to CASETGRVGELFF.